The 14 T cell receptor beta chains below come from one sample, sequenced in a study of low-dose radiotherapy and immunotherapy resistance in tumors. Both TCRalpha and TCRbeta chains were reverse transcribed with V-gene-specific primers. A roughly 20-cycle PCR with a constant-region primer and V-primer adapter amplified TCRs. TCRdb used MiXCR to reprocess the reads, holding one entry per CDR3 protein. The profile covers some 15,000 distinct CDR3 sequences, with 49% appearing a single time and about 4% taken by the ten largest. Receptors originate from a human donor with advanced metastatic prostate, ovarian, gallbladder or colorectal cancer (not recorded which). This table probably holds off-target reads from a library built for another chain.

The rearrangement joins TRBV3-1 to TRBJ2-1; the match to TRBD2 covers 7 bases. Losses at the gene ends were 1 base for V and 1 base for J; bases not matched to a gene: 7. Germline V CDR1 and CDR2: LGHDT, YNNKEL (reference sequence). This CDR3 contains 17 residues. CDR3 nucleotide sequence: TGTGCCAGCAGCCAAGTTACGACGGGAGGTTCCTACAATGAGCAGTTCTTC. Protein: CASSQVTTGGSYNEQFF.

V gene TRBV6-6 combines with J gene TRBJ2-1, with 14 positions matching TRBD2. V shed 5 bases and J 8 bases; nucleotides not matched to a gene: 5. The CDR3 sequence is 15 residues long. The germline V gene encodes CDR1 MNHNY and CDR2 SVGAGI (reference sequence). In DNA, the CDR3 is TGTGCCAGCAGTGCGACTAGCGGGGGGGCCGATGAGCAGTTCTTC. Its translation is CASSATSGGADEQFF.

The table lists this clonotype with a few counts. The chain links TRBV25-1 to TRBJ2-3; 9 bases line up with TRBD2. With V trimmed by 4 bases and J by 1 base, 18 bases remained unmatched. This CDR3 has 20 amino acids. CDR1 and CDR2 (germline): MGHDK, SYGVNS. CDR3 nucleotides: TGTGCCAGCAGTGGCGATCTAGCGGGGCGATCAAACTCTGGCACAGATACGCAGTATTTT. The encoded protein is CASSGDLAGRSNSGTDTQYF.

The rearrangement joins TRBV6-8 to TRBJ1-3, with D possibly TRBD1 on 6 matching bases. Germline assignment: CDR1 MNHGY and CDR2 SAAAGT. The CDR3 covers 12 residues. The V gene lost 6 bases and the J gene lost 10 bases, with 13 bases spanning the gap. The CDR3: CASSPGQGTIYF. As DNA, the CDR3 is TGTGCCAGCAGCCCTGGGCAGGGGACCATATATTTT.

The chain carries TRBV29-1 and TRBJ2-5, with D perhaps matching TRBD2 (7 bases). Trimming took off 7 bases at V and 3 bases at J, with 15 bases between the two ends. This CDR3 comprises 13 residues. Germline CDR1 and CDR2: SQVTM and ANQGSEA. The CDR3 region is CSGGGGGEETQYF. The CDR3 region has the DNA TGCAGCGGAGGGGGAGGGGGGGAAGAGACCCAGTACTTC.

V gene TRBV12-5 combines with J gene TRBJ2-3, with no clear D. Looked up from germline, CDR1 is LGHNT and CDR2 is FRNRAP. The CDR3 covers 12 residues. V was pared by 7 bases and J by 7 bases, with 12 bases between. CDR3 bases: TGTGCTAGTGCCCAAGAAGCGTATACGCAGTATTTT. This codes for CASAQEAYTQYF.

The chain links TRBV20-1 to TRBJ2-5; D is perhaps TRBD1 or TRBD2 (5 bases each). CDR3 length: 16 amino acids. The V gene's germline CDR1 is DFQATT and CDR2 SNEGSKA (reference sequence). Trimming stripped 5 bases from V and 3 bases from J, with 22 bases between. CDR3 in amino acids: CSASTRTRGKKETQYF. The CDR3 DNA reads as TGCAGTGCTTCCACCCGGACGAGGGGAAAAAAAGAGACCCAGTACTTC.

The chain joins TRBV20-1 to TRBJ2-3; 12 bases are a match to TRBD2. J was trimmed by 3 bases and V by 3 bases; bases with no gene match: 7. Germline CDR1 and CDR2: DFQATT and SNEGSKA (reference sequence). The CDR3 length is 16 residues. CDR3 amino acids: CSASSSGRGRTDTQYF. CDR3 DNA: TGCAGTGCTAGTTCTAGCGGGAGGGGTCGTACAGATACGCAGTATTTT.

This chain connects TRBV20-1 to TRBJ1-2, with D uncertain. Deletions cut 3 bases from V and 4 bases from J, with 18 bases between. Germline CDR1 is DFQATT and CDR2 is SNEGSKA (reference sequence). This CDR3 comprises 15 residues. In DNA form, the CDR3 reads TGCAGTGCTAGTCGACCAGGAGGAGATGGCTATGGCTACACCTTC. It encodes CSASRPGGDGYGYTF.

The V call is TRBV20-1, the J call TRBJ1-6; TRBD1 is a possible D gene (6 bases). The length of the CDR3 is 15 residues. V lost 3 bases and J lost 5, with 14 bases in between. CDR1 is DFQATT, CDR2 SNEGSKA, per germline (reference sequence). The CDR3 DNA sequence: TGCAGTGCTAGGGTACCGGGACAAGATAATTCACCCCTCCACTTT. Its protein product is CSARVPGQDNSPLHF.

The J gene is TRBJ2-3, the V gene TRBV2; 10 bases fit TRBD2. V lost 6 bases to trimming and J lost 3 bases; unmatched junction nucleotides: 15. Germline V gene data show CDR1 as SNHLY and CDR2 as FYNNEI. The CDR3 totals 18 residues. CDR3 coding DNA: TGTGCCAGCAGGAAAACCCCGGGGAGCGGGAGGGGGACAGATACGCAGTATTTT. Its translation: CASRKTPGSGRGTDTQYF. Complete variable domain (other parts from reference TRBV2 and TRBJ2-3): EPEVTQTPSHQVTQMGQEVILRCVPISNHLYFYWYRQILGQKVEFLVSFYNNEISEKSEIFDDQFSVERPDGSNFTLKIRSTKLEDSAMYFCASRKTPGSGRGTDTQYFGPGTRLTVL.

J is TRBJ2-7 and V is TRBV7-2; 8 bases fit TRBD1. Germline V gene lookup returns CDR1 SGHTA and CDR2 FQGNSA. CDR3 length: 15 amino acids. V shed 5 bases, J shed 1 base, and the junction held 7 bases outside the gene matches. The CDR3 DNA sequence: TGTGCCAGCAGCCTAAGACAGGGGCCTTCCTACGAGCAGTACTTC. It specifies CASSLRQGPSYEQYF.

The rearrangement joins TRBV11-2 to TRBJ2-3, with D unresolved. This CDR3 is built from 14 residues. V was shortened by 3 bases and J by 2 bases, with 9 bases between the two germline ends. In germline, CDR1 is SGHAT, CDR2 FQNNGV. CDR3 DNA: TGTGCCAGCAGCTTGTCCTCCTACACAGATACGCAGTATTTT. Encoded protein: CASSLSSYTDTQYF. Filled out from reference TRBV11-2 and TRBJ2-3, the complete variable domain reads EAGVAQSPRYKIIEKRQSVAFWCNPISGHATLYWYQQILGQGPKLLIQFQNNGVVDDSQLPKDRFSAERLKGVDSTLKIQPAKLEDSAVYLCASSLSSYTDTQYFGPGTRLTVL.

This clonotype was recorded only once. At one boundary the junction diverges from the germline segment, which might be a read error. The V call is TRBV4-1, the J call TRBJ1-2; D uncertain. CDR3 length: 14 residues. CDR1 and CDR2 from the germline V gene are MGHRA and YSYEKL. This CDR3 reads CASSQGLQSWGYTF. The CDR3, as DNA: TGTGCCAGCAGCCAAGGGTTACAGTCCTGGGGCTACACCTTC.